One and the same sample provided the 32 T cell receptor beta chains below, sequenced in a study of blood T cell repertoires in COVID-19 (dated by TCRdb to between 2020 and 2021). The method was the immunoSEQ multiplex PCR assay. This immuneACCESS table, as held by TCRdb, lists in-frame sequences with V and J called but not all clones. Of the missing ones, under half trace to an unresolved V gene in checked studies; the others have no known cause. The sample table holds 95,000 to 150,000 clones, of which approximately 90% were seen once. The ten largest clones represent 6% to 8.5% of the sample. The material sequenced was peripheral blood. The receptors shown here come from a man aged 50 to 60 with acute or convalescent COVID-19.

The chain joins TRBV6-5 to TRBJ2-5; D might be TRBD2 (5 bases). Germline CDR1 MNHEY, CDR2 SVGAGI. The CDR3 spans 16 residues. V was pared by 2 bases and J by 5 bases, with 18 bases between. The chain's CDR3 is CASSYRVGSPRETQYF. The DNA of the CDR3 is TGTGCCAGCAGTTACAGGGTTGGGAGCCCCCGGGAGACCCAGTACTTC.

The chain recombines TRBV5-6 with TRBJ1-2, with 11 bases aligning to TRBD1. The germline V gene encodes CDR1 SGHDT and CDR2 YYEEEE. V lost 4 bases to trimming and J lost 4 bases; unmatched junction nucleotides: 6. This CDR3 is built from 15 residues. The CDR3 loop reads CASSVDRGRPYGYTF. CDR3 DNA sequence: TGTGCCAGCAGCGTGGACAGGGGGCGACCCTATGGCTACACCTTC.

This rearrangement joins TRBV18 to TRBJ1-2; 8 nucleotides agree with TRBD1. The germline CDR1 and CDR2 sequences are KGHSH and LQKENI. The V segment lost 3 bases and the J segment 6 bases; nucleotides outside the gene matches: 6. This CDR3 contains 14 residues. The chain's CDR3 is CASSPDRQGHGYTF. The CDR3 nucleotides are TGTGCCAGCTCACCGGATAGACAGGGGCATGGCTACACCTTC.

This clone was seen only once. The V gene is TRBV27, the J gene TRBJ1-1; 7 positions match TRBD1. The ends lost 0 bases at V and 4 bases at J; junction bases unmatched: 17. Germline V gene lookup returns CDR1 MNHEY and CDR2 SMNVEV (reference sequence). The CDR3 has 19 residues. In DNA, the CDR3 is TGTGCCAGCAGTTTATCGGCCCCGAACAGGGGACGCATGGGCACTGAAGCTTTCTTT. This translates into CASSLSAPNRGRMGTEAFF.

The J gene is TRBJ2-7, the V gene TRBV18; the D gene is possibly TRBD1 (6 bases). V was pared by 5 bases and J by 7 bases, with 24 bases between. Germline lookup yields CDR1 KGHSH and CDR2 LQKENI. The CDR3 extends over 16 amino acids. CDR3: CASSAGDRPILGEQYF. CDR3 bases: TGTGCCAGCTCAGCTGGCGACAGGCCTATCCTCGGGGAGCAGTACTTC.

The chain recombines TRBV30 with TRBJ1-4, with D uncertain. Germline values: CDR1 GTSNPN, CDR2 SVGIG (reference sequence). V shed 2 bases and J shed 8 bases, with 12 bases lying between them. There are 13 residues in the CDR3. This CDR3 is CAWSITKQEKLFF. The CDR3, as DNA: TGTGCCTGGAGTATAACAAAACAAGAAAAACTGTTTTTT. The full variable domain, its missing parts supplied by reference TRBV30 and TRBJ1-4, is SQTIHQWPATLVQPVGSPLSLECTVEGTSNPNLYWYRQAAGRGLQLLFYSVGIGQISSEVPQNLSASRPQDRQFILSSKKLLLSDSGFYLCAWSITKQEKLFFGSGTQLSVL.

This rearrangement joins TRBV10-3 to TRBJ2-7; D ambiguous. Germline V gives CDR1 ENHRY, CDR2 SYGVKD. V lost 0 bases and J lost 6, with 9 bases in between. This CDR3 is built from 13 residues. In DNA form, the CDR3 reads TGTGCCATCAGTGAGTCTATCTCGGGCGAGCAGTACTTC. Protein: CAISESISGEQYF.

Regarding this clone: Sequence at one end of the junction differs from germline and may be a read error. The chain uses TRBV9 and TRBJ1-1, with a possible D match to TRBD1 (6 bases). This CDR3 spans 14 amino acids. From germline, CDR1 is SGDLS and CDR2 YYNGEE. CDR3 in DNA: TGCGCCAGCAGCCCAGGAGGGGGGGGGACTGAAGCTTTCTTT. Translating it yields CASSPGGGGTEAFF.

The CDR3 loop is CASTVLPGKLFF. CDR3 nucleotides: TGTGCCAGCACCGTCCTTCCCGGAAAACTGTTTTTT. V and J are TRBV5-8 and TRBJ1-4; unclear D gene. Germline V gene sequence: CDR1 SGHTS, CDR2 YDEGEE. The CDR3 loop spans 12 amino acids. Trimming stripped 6 bases from V and 10 bases from J, with 13 bases between.

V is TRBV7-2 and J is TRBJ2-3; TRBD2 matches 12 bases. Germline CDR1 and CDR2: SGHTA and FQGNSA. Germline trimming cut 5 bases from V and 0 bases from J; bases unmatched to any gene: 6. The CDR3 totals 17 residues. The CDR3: CASSPWTSGTSTDTQYF. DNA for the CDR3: TGTGCCAGCAGCCCATGGACTAGCGGGACTAGCACAGATACGCAGTATTTT.

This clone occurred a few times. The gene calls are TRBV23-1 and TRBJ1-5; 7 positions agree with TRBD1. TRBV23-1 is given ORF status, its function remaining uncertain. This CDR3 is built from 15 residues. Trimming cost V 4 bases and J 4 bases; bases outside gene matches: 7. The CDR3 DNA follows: TGCGCCAGCAGTCTACCGGAACAGGGGAATCAGCCCCAGCATTTT. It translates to CASSLPEQGNQPQHF.

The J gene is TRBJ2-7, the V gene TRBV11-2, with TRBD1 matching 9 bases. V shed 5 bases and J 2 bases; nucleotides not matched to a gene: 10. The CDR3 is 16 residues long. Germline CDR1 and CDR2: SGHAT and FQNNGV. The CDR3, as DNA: TGTGCCAGCAGCCCCCTGGGGGGACAGGGAGCCTACGAGCAGTACTTC. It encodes CASSPLGGQGAYEQYF.

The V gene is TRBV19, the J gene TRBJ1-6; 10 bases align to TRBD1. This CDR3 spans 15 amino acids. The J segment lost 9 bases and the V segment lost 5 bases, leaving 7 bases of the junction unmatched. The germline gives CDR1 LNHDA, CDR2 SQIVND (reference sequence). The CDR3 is CASSPETGGGSPLHF. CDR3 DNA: TGTGCCAGTAGTCCCGAGACAGGGGGCGGTTCACCCCTCCACTTT.

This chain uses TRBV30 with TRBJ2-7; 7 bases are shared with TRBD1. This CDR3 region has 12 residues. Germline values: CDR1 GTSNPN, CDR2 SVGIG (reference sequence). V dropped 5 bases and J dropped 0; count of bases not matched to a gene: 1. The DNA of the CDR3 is TGTGCCTGGGGGACAGCCTCCTACGAGCAGTACTTC. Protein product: CAWGTASYEQYF.

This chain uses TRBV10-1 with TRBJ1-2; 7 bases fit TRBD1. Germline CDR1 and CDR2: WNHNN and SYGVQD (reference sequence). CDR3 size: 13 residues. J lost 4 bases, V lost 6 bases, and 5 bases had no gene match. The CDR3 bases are TGCGCCAGCAGCGCGTCAGGGGGCTATGGCTACACCTTC. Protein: CASSASGGYGYTF.

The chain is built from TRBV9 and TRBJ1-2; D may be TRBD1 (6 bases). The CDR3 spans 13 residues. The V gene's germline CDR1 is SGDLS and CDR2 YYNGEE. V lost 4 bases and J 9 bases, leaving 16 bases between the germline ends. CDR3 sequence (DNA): TGTGCCAGCAGCTCGACAGGACAGTCGCGCTACACCTTC. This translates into CASSSTGQSRYTF.

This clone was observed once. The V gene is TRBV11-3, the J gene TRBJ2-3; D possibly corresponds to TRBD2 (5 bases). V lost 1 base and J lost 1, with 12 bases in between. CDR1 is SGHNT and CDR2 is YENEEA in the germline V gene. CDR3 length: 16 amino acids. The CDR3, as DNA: TGTGCCAGCAGCTTAGGGCTTGGAGGTCGCACAGATACGCAGTATTTT. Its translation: CASSLGLGGRTDTQYF.

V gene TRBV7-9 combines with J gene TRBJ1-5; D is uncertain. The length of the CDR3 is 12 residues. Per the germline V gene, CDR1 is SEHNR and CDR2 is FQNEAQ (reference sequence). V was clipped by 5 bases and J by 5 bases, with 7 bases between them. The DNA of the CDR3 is TGTGCCAGCAGCCGATTAGATCAGCCCCAGCATTTT. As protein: CASSRLDQPQHF.

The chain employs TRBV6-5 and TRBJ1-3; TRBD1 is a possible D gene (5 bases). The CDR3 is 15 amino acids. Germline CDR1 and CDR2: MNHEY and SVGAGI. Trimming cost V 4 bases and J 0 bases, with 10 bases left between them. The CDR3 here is CASSSLGGSGNTIYF. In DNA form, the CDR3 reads TGTGCCAGCAGTTCCCTGGGGGGCTCTGGAAACACCATATATTTT.

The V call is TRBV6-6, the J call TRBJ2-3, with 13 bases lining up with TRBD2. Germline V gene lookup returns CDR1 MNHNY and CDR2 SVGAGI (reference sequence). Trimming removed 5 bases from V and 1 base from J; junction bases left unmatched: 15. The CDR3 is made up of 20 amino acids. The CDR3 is CASSPGLAGAIRKGTDTQYF. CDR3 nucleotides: TGTGCCAGCAGTCCTGGACTAGCGGGAGCCATTCGTAAAGGCACAGATACGCAGTATTTT.

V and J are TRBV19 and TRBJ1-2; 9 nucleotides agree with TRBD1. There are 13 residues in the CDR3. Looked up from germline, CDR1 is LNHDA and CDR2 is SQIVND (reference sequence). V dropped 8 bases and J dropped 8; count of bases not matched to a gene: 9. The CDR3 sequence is CASGRQGGLGYTF. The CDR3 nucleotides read TGTGCCAGTGGACGACAGGGGGGTTTGGGCTACACCTTC.

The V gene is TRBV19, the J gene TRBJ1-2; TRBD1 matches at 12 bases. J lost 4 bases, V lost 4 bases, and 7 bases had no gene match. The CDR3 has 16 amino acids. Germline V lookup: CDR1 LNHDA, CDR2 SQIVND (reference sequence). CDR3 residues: CASSKGQGALIYGYTF. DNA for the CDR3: TGTGCCAGTAGTAAGGGACAGGGGGCACTTATCTATGGCTACACCTTC.

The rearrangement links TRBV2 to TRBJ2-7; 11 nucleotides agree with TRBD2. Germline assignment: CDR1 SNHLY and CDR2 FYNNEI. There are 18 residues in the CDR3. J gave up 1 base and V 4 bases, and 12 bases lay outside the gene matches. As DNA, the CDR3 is TGTGCCAGCAGTGCCACAAGATCCGGGACTAGCGGTTCCTACGAGCAGTACTTC. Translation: CASSATRSGTSGSYEQYF.

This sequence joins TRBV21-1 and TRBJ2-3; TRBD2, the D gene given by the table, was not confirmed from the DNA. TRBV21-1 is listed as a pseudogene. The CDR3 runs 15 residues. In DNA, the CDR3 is TGTGCCAGCAGCAAAGGTAGCCTTAGCACAGATACGCAGTATTTT. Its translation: CASSKGSLSTDTQYF.

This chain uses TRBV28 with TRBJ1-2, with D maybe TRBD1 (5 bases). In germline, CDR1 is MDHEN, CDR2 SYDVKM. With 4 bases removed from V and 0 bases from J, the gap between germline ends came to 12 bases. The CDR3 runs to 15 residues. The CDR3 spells CASSSNDRANYGYTF. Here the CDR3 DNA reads TGTGCCAGCAGTTCTAACGACAGAGCTAACTATGGCTACACCTTC.

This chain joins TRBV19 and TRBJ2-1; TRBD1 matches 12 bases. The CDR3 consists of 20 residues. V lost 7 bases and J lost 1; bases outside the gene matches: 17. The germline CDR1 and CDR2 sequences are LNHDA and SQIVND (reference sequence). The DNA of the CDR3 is TGTGCCAGTACCGTAGGCCCGGGACAGGGGGCCGGGGGGTCCTACAATGAGCAGTTCTTC. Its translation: CASTVGPGQGAGGSYNEQFF.

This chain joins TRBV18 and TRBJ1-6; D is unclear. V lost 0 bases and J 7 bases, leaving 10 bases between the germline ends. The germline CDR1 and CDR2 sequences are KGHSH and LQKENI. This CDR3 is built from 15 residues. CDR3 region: CASSPPGRQNSPLHF. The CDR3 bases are TGTGCCAGCTCACCACCAGGGAGGCAAAATTCACCCCTCCACTTT.

The CDR3, as DNA: TGCGCCAGCAGCTTCCCCATGACTAGCGGGAGGGGAATGTACCAAGAGACCCAGTACTTC. Translation gives CASSFPMTSGRGMYQETQYF. The V and J genes are TRBV5-1 and TRBJ2-5, with TRBD2 identical over 14 bases. V trimming: 2 bases; J trimming: 0 bases; junction bases outside the gene matches: 12. Germline V lookup: CDR1 SGHRS, CDR2 YFSETQ. This CDR3 has 20 amino acids.

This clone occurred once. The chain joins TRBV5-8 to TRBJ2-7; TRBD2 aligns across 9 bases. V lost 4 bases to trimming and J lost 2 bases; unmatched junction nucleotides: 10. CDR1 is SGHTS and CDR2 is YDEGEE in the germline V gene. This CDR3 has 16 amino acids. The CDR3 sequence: CASSPRASGTTYEQYF. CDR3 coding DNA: TGTGCCAGCAGCCCGCGGGCTAGCGGGACCACCTACGAGCAGTACTTC.

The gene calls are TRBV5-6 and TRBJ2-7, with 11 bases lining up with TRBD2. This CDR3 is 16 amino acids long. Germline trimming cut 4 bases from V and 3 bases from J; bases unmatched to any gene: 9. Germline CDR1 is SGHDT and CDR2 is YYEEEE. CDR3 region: CASSLFMTSGDYEQYF. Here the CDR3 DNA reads TGTGCCAGCAGCCTATTCATGACTAGCGGGGACTACGAGCAGTACTTC.

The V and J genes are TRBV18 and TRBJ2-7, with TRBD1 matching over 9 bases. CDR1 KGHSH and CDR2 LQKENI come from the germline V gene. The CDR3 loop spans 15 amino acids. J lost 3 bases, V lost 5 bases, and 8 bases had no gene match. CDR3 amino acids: CASSGDRGNFYEQYF. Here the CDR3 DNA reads TGTGCCAGCTCAGGAGACAGGGGGAACTTCTACGAGCAGTACTTC.

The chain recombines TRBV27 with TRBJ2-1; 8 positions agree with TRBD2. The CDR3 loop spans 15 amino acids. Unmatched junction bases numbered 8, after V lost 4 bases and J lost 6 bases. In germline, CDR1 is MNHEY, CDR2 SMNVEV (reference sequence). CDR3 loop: CASSSIAGSGNEQFF. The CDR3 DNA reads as TGTGCCAGCAGTTCCATAGCGGGATCGGGCAATGAGCAGTTCTTC.